The rows below give T cell receptor beta chains drawn from one sample of a study of blood T cell repertoires in COVID-19. Only in-frame clones appear in the TCRdb table, and some are missing; sequencing was by immunoSEQ multiplex PCR. Of under 300,000 clones in the sample, about nine tenths were seen once. Sequenced sample: peripheral blood. These receptors were collected from a man aged 55 to 70 with acute or convalescent COVID-19. CDR3s include the opening cysteine and the closing phenylalanine or tryptophan. The order of the fields is CDR3 protein, CDR3 DNA, clone size, D gene, J gene, V gene. D genes are given only for firm matches. Not every row has a clone size; where given, it reads once, few, many or a size class.

CASSPPTTGLGTGELFF	TGCGCCAGCAGCCCCCCCACGACAGGGTTGGGGACCGGGGAGCTGTTTTTT	NA	TRBD1	TRBJ2-2	TRBV5-1
CASSPRRGEANTEAFF	TGTGCCAGCAGCCCACGGAGGGGAGAGGCGAACACTGAAGCTTTCTTT	once	NA	TRBJ1-1	TRBV11-2
CASSWTDSEAFF	TGTGCCAGCAGCTGGACAGATTCTGAAGCTTTCTTT	once	NA	TRBJ1-1	TRBV28
CASSWDRGRYEQYF	TGTGCCAGCAGTTGGGACAGGGGGAGGTACGAGCAGTACTTC	NA	TRBD1	TRBJ2-7	TRBV6-2/TRBV6-3
CASGTGSSGEKLFF	TGTGCCAGTGGAACAGGGAGCTCGGGTGAAAAACTGTTTTTT	NA	NA	TRBJ1-4	TRBV19
CASSSLRGGRNYGYTF	TGTGCCAGCAGTAGTCTTCGAGGGGGAAGAAACTATGGCTACACCTTC	NA	NA	TRBJ1-2	TRBV27
CASGLLAGAGTGELFF	TGTGCCAGCGGACTACTAGCGGGAGCAGGGACCGGGGAGCTGTTTTTT	NA	TRBD2	TRBJ2-2	TRBV7-6
CASSPPGGVEGNTIYF	TGTGCCAGCAGCCCCCCCGGGGGGGTGGAAGGAAACACCATATATTTT	NA	NA	TRBJ1-3	TRBV9
CASSLGASAYEQYF	TGTGCCAGCAGTTTAGGGGCTAGCGCCTACGAGCAGTACTTC	NA	NA	TRBJ2-7	TRBV27
CSASTSGSAYNEQFF	TGCAGTGCTAGTACTAGCGGGAGCGCCTACAATGAGCAGTTCTTC	NA	TRBD2	TRBJ2-1	TRBV20-1
CASSTDRSYNSPLHF	TGTGCCAGCAGCACAGACAGGAGTTATAATTCACCCCTCCACTTT	NA	NA	TRBJ1-6	TRBV7-9
CASSLGLAGLYNEQFF	TGTGCCAGCAGCCTCGGACTAGCGGGACTCTACAATGAGCAGTTCTTC	NA	TRBD2	TRBJ2-1	TRBV7-3
CASSAQGWEKLFF	TGTGCCAGCAGCGCACAGGGTTGGGAAAAACTGTTTTTT	NA	NA	TRBJ1-4	TRBV11-3
CASRGTGESNQPQHF	TGTGCCAGCAGAGGGACAGGGGAGAGTAATCAGCCCCAGCATTTT	NA	TRBD1	TRBJ1-5	TRBV6-6
CASSTGSYRGAEQYF	TGTGCCAGTAGTACCGGATCGTACCGGGGAGCCGAGCAGTACTTC	NA	NA	TRBJ2-7	TRBV19
CASSLGGGLSNTEAFF	TGTGCCAGCAGCTTAGGAGGGGGCCTTTCGAACACTGAAGCTTTCTTT	NA	TRBD1	TRBJ1-1	TRBV11-3
CASSFRPGDDSPLHF	TGCGCCAGCAGCTTCCGACCAGGGGATGATTCACCCCTCCACTTT	NA	NA	TRBJ1-6	TRBV5-1
CASSPRASGSRGGELFF	TGTGCCAGCAGCCCCAGGGCTAGCGGGAGTAGGGGCGGGGAGCTGTTTTTT	NA	TRBD2	TRBJ2-2	TRBV9
CASSRGLAGINTQYF	TGTGCCAGCAGCCGAGGACTAGCGGGGATAAATACGCAGTATTTT	NA	TRBD2	TRBJ2-3	TRBV16
CASSSPSGIQPQHF	TGTGCCAGCAGTTCTCCGTCAGGGATCCAGCCCCAGCATTTT	NA	NA	TRBJ1-5	TRBV28
CASSRTGTYEQYF	TGTGCCAGCAGTCGGACAGGGACCTACGAGCAGTACTTC	once	TRBD1	TRBJ2-7	TRBV6-5
CASRSDRRYGYTF	TGTGCCAGCAGGTCCGACAGGCGCTATGGCTACACCTTC	NA	NA	TRBJ1-2	TRBV5-5